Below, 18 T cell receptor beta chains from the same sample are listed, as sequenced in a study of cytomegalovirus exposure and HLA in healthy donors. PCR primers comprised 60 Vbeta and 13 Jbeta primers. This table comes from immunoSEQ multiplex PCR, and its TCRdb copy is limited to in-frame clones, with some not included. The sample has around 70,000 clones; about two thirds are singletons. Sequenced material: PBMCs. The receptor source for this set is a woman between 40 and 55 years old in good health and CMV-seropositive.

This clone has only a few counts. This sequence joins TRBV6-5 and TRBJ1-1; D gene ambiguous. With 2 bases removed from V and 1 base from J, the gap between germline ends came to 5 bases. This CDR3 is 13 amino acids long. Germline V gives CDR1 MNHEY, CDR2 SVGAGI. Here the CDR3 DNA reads TGTGCCAGCAGTTACGGGCCGAACACTGAAGCTTTCTTT. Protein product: CASSYGPNTEAFF.

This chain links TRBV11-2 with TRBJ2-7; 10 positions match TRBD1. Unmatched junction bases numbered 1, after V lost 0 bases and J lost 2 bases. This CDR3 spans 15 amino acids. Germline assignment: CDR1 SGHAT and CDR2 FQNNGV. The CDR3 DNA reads TGTGCCAGCAGCTTAGAAGGACAGGGGGCCTACGAGCAGTACTTC. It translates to CASSLEGQGAYEQYF.

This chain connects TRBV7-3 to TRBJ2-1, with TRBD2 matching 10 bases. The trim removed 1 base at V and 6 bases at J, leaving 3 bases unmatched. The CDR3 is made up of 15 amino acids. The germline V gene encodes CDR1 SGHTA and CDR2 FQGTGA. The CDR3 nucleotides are TGTGCCAGCAGCTTAATTAGCGGGGGGCTCAATGAGCAGTTCTTC. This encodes CASSLISGGLNEQFF.

The CDR3 loop reads CASPPSGNTIYF. CDR3 DNA sequence: TGTGCCAGCCCTCCCTCTGGAAACACCATATATTTT. This rearrangement joins TRBV6-1 to TRBJ1-3, with D hard to call. CDR3 length equals 12 residues. The germline gives CDR1 MNHNS, CDR2 SASEGT. Trimming removed 8 bases from V and 0 bases from J, with 5 bases in between.

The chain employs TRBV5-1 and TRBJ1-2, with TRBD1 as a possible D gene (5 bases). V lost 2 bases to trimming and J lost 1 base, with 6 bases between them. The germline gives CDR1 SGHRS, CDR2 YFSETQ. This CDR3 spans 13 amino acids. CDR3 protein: CASSFQGNYGYTF. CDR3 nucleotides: TGCGCCAGCAGCTTCCAGGGTAACTATGGCTACACCTTC.

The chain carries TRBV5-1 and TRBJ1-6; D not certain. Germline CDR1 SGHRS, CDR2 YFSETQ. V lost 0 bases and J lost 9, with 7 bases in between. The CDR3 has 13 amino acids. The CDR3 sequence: CASSLDPSSPLHF. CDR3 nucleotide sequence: TGCGCCAGCAGCTTGGACCCTAGTTCACCCCTCCACTTT.

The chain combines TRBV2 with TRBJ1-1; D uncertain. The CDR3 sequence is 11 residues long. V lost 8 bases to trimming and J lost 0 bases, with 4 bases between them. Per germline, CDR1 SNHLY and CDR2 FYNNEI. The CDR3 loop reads CASQMNTEAFF. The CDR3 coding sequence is TGTGCCAGCCAAATGAACACTGAAGCTTTCTTT.

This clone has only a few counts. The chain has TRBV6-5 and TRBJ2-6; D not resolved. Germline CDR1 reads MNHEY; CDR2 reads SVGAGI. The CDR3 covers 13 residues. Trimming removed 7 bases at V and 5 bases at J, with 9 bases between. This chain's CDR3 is CASNRARANVLTF. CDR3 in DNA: TGTGCCAGCAACAGAGCTAGGGCCAACGTCCTGACTTTC.

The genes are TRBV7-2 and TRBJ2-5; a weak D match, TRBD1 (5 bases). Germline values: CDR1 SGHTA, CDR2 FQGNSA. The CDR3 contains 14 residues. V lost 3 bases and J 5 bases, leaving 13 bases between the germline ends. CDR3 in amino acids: CASSFFQGTETQYF. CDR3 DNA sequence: TGTGCCAGCAGCTTTTTCCAGGGAACGGAGACCCAGTACTTC.

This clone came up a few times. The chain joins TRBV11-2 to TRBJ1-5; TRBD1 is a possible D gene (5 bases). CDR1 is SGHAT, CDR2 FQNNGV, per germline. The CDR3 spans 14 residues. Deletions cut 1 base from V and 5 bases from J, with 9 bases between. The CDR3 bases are TGTGCCAGCAGCTTAGGGGGCACCTATCAGCCCCAGCATTTT. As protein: CASSLGGTYQPQHF.

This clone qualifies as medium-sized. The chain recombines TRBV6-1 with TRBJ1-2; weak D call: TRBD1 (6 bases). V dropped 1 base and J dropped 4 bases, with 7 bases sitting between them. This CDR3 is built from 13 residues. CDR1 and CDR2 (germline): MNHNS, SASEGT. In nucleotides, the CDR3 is TGTGCCAGCAGTGAAGAGACAGGCTATGGCTACACCTTC. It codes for CASSEETGYGYTF.

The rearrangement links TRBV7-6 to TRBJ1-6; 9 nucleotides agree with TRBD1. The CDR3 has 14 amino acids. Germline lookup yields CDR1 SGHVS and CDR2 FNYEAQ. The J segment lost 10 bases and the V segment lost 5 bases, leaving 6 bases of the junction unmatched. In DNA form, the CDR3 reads TGTGCCAGCAGCCTATGGACAGGGGAATCACCCCTCCACTTT. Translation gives CASSLWTGESPLHF.

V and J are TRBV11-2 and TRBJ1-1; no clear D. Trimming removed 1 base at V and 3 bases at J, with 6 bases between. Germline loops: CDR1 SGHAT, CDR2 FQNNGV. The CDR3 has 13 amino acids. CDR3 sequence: CASSLVEDTEAFF. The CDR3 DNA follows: TGTGCCAGCAGCTTAGTAGAAGACACTGAAGCTTTCTTT.

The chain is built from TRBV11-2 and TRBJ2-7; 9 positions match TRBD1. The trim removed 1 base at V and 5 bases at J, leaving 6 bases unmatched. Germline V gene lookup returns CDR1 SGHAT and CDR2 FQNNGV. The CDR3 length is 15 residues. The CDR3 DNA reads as TGTGCCAGCAGCTTAGGGGGACAGGGAATCCACGAGCAGTACTTC. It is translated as CASSLGGQGIHEQYF.

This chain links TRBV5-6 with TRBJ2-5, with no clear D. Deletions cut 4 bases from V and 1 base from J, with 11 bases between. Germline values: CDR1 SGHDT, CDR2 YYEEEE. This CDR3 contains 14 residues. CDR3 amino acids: CASSKLLGQETQYF. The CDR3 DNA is TGTGCCAGCAGCAAACTCCTCGGCCAAGAGACCCAGTACTTC.

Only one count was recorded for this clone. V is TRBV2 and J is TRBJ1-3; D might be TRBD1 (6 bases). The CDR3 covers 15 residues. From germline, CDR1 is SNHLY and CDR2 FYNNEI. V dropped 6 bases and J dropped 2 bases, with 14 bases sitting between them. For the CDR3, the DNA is TGTGCCAGCAGGGTCACAGGGTTTCCTGGAAACACCATATATTTT. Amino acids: CASRVTGFPGNTIYF.

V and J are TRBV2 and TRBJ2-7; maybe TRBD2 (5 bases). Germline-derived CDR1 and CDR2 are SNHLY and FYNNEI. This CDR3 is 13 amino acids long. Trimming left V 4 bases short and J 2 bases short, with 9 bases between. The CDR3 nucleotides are TGTGCCAGCAGTGTTGCGGGTACCTACGAGCAGTACTTC. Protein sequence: CASSVAGTYEQYF.

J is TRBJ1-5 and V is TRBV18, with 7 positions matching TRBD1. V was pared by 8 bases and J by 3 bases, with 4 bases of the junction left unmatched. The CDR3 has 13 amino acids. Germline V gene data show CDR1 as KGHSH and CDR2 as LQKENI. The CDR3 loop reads CASQGQYNQPQHF. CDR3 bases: TGTGCCAGCCAGGGACAGTACAATCAGCCCCAGCATTTT.